This record concerns one T cell receptor (beta chain) sequence. Its antigen remains unidentified. These data come from a study of cytomegalovirus exposure and HLA in healthy donors. Study results and limitations: A later analysis linked a missense DCLRE1C variant to TCR beta V- and J-gene trimming.

PCR employed 60 Vbeta and 13 Jbeta primers. Sequencing was performed with immunoSEQ multiplex PCR; in TCRdb, only in-frame clones are kept and a portion is missing. The sample has some 110,000 clones; around 75% are singletons. This CDR3 spans 15 amino acids. Germline V lookup: CDR1 LNHDA, CDR2 SQIVND (reference sequence). V was trimmed by 5 bases and J by 7 bases, leaving 20 bases between them. The TCR sequence derives from a man in his fifties or sixties in good health and CMV-seropositive. The chain joins TRBV19 to TRBJ1-2, with D possibly matching TRBD1 (5 bases). The sample comprised PBMCs. The CDR3 DNA sequence: TGTGCCAGTAGTCCCCATCGGTCCAGGGCAGGTGGCTACACCTTC. It specifies CASSPHRSRAGGYTF.